Included here is one T cell receptor (beta chain) sequence, with context. Reverse transcription of about 0.5 to 1 ug RNA used random hexamers. Amplification of TCR beta CDR3 used immunoSEQ multiplex PCR across 54 Vbeta and 13 Jbeta. TCRdb reanalysed the immunoSEQ multiplex PCR reads using MiXCR and keeps one entry per CDR3 protein. The sample lists approximately 150,000 distinct CDR3 sequences, about 91% seen once, with approximately 0.075% in the top ten. These data come from a study of CD8 T cells in Susac syndrome. Peripheral blood CD8+ and CD4+ T cells were profiled by TCR beta sequencing. CD8+ and CD4+ T cells were negatively isolated; TEMRA cells were FACS-enriched. The germline V gene encodes CDR1 SNHLY and CDR2 FYNNEI. The CDR3 has 17 residues. The trim removed 1 base at V and 5 bases at J, leaving 11 bases unmatched.

This sequence originates from a human donor in good health. Sequenced material: CD4+ T cells from PBMCs. The V call is TRBV2, the J call TRBJ2-5; the match to TRBD2 covers 9 bases. CDR3 protein: CASSEGERGASRETQYF. The CDR3 DNA follows: TGTGCCAGCAGTGAAGGAGAGCGGGGGGCCTCCCGGGAGACCCAGTACTTC.